The next 29 T cell receptor beta chains were all read from a single sample in a study of Tregs in tolerant kidney transplant recipients. Here immunoSEQ multiplex PCR was the method, and the copy in TCRdb shows in-frame clones only, minus some. The sample has approximately 66,000 clones; approximately 85% are singletons. Material: Tregs from blood, obtained before the transplant. These receptors all stem from a human donor who received a combined kidney and bone marrow transplant.

The chain uses TRBV13 and TRBJ1-1, with D perhaps TRBD1 (5 bases). Trimming removed 10 bases at V and 4 bases at J, with 16 bases between. The CDR3 consists of 13 residues. CDR1 is PRHDT and CDR2 is FYEKMQ in the germline V gene (reference sequence). The CDR3 spells CAIERAGGTEAFF. The CDR3 DNA reads as TGTGCCATTGAACGAGCCGGGGGCACTGAAGCTTTCTTT.

The chain carries TRBV30 and TRBJ1-5, with D perhaps matching TRBD1 (5 bases). CDR1 and CDR2 (germline): GTSNPN, SVGIG (reference sequence). Trimming shortened V by 2 bases and J by 4 bases, and 9 bases separated the two germline ends. This CDR3 is built from 13 residues. As DNA, the CDR3 is TGTGCCTGGAGTCAGGGTGGGAATCAGCCCCAGCATTTT. Translating it yields CAWSQGGNQPQHF.

This chain connects TRBV6-1 to TRBJ2-1; 7 bases agree with TRBD1. The CDR3 consists of 14 residues. Trimming took 6 bases from V and 5 from J; bases not matched to a gene: 7. CDR1 is MNHNS, CDR2 SASEGT, per germline. The CDR3 DNA sequence: TGTGCCAGCAGAACGGGACAGTTCGACAATGAGCAGTTCTTC. Amino acids: CASRTGQFDNEQFF.

The rearrangement joins TRBV5-1 to TRBJ2-2; D is uncertain. CDR1 is SGHRS, CDR2 YFSETQ, per germline. CDR3 size: 13 residues. Trimming shortened V by 4 bases and J by 0 bases, and 4 bases separated the two germline ends. The CDR3 protein is CASSVANTGELFF. CDR3 in DNA: TGCGCCAGCAGCGTAGCGAACACCGGGGAGCTGTTTTTT. The entire variable domain, with the rest obtained from reference TRBV5-1 and TRBJ2-2, is as follows: KAGVTQTPRYLIKTRGQQVTLSCSPISGHRSVSWYQQTPGQGLQFLFEYFSETQRNKGNFPGRFSGRQFSNSRSEMNVSTLELGDSALYLCASSVANTGELFFGEGSRLTVL.

The chain is built from TRBV5-1 and TRBJ2-5; weak D call: TRBD2 (5 bases). The CDR3 contains 14 residues. Germline loops: CDR1 SGHRS, CDR2 YFSETQ. V was pared by 6 bases and J by 4 bases, with 16 bases between. The CDR3 here is CASNPLGSSETQYF. The CDR3 DNA is TGCGCCAGCAACCCCCTGGGGAGCTCAGAGACCCAGTACTTC.

The chain carries TRBV27 and TRBJ1-6, with D maybe TRBD1 (6 bases). The V end lost 4 bases, the J end lost 8 bases, and 9 bases lay between the germline ends. This CDR3 has 13 amino acids. Germline values: CDR1 MNHEY, CDR2 SMNVEV (reference sequence). The CDR3 loop reads CASSYRTDSPLHF. As DNA, the CDR3 is TGTGCCAGCAGTTACAGGACAGATTCACCCCTCCACTTT.

This chain connects TRBV2 to TRBJ1-6, with a tentative D call TRBD1 (5 bases). CDR3 length: 17 residues. The germline V gene has CDR1 SNHLY and CDR2 FYNNEI. The ends were cut back, 2 bases at V and 0 bases at J, with 11 bases in the middle. Here the CDR3 reads CASSETGLSSYNSPLHF. Here the CDR3 DNA reads TGTGCCAGCAGTGAAACAGGCCTAAGCTCCTATAATTCACCCCTCCACTTT.

This clone has more than one count but fewer than ten. V is TRBV6-1 and J is TRBJ1-5; no firm D call. Germline loops: CDR1 MNHNS, CDR2 SASEGT. Trimming pared 1 base from V and 4 bases from J, leaving 5 bases between. The CDR3 contains 13 residues. The CDR3 here is CASSEGWNQPQHF. CDR3 coding DNA: TGTGCCAGCAGTGAAGGGTGGAATCAGCCCCAGCATTTT.

The V call is TRBV27, the J call TRBJ1-2; D is possibly TRBD1 (5 bases). The CDR3 has 15 amino acids. Germline V gene lookup returns CDR1 MNHEY and CDR2 SMNVEV (reference sequence). The V gene lost 8 bases and the J gene lost 8 bases, with 24 bases spanning the gap. The DNA of the CDR3 is TGTGCCAGCGCCCCTCTTCTCCGGGGGGTGGAAGGCTACACCTTC. This translates into CASAPLLRGVEGYTF.

The J gene is TRBJ2-5, the V gene TRBV11-2; the D gene is possibly TRBD2 (6 bases). Germline CDR1 and CDR2: SGHAT and FQNNGV. This CDR3 region has 15 residues. The V gene lost 4 bases and the J gene lost 0 bases, with 12 bases spanning the gap. The CDR3 spells CASSSGLRYQETQYF. The CDR3 DNA is TGTGCCAGCAGCTCGGGACTCAGGTACCAAGAGACCCAGTACTTC.

This clone is a singleton in its sample. V usage is TRBV6-1 and J usage is TRBJ2-2; 9 nucleotides match TRBD1. In germline, CDR1 is MNHNS, CDR2 SASEGT. The CDR3 runs 14 residues. With 9 bases clipped from V and 4 bases from J, the junction kept 6 bases outside the gene matches. The CDR3, as DNA: TGTGCCAGTAAGACAGGGGGAGGCACCGGGGAGCTGTTTTTT. Its protein product is CASKTGGGTGELFF.

The gene calls are TRBV5-1 and TRBJ2-1; D is uncertain. The germline V gene encodes CDR1 SGHRS and CDR2 YFSETQ. The CDR3 is 13 amino acids. Trimming removed 6 bases from V and 5 bases from J, with 12 bases in between. CDR3 protein: CASTISRDNEQFF. The CDR3 DNA sequence: TGCGCCAGCACTATATCAAGGGACAATGAGCAGTTCTTC.

This chain connects TRBV28 to TRBJ1-1; D ambiguous. Per the germline V gene, CDR1 is MDHEN and CDR2 is SYDVKM. Between the trimmed V and J ends, which lost 5 bases and 0 bases, there was a span of 10 bases. This CDR3 contains 14 residues. The CDR3 sequence: CASSLPQLNTEAFF. The CDR3, as DNA: TGTGCCAGCAGTCTGCCCCAACTGAACACTGAAGCTTTCTTT.

The gene calls are TRBV7-9 and TRBJ1-1; D perhaps matches TRBD1 (5 bases). This CDR3 contains 14 residues. Germline V gene sequence: CDR1 SEHNR, CDR2 FQNEAQ (reference sequence). V was shortened by 3 bases and J by 1 base, with 9 bases between the two germline ends. Written as DNA, the CDR3 is TGTGCCAGCAGCTTGCAGGGTGGGAACACTGAAGCTTTCTTT. It specifies CASSLQGGNTEAFF. The full variable domain, in which reference TRBV7-9 and TRBJ1-1 provide the parts outside the CDR3, is DTGVSQNPRHKITKRGQNVTFRCDPISEHNRLYWYRQTLGQGPEFLTYFQNEAQLEKSRLLSDRFSAERPKGSFSTLEIQRTEQGDSAMYLCASSLQGGNTEAFFGQGTRLTVV.

V usage is TRBV19 and J usage is TRBJ1-4; no definite D call. Germline CDR1 and CDR2: LNHDA and SQIVND (reference sequence). V was clipped by 3 bases and J by 10 bases, with 18 bases between them. The CDR3 is 15 amino acids. The CDR3 DNA is TGTGCCAGTAGTATGGGCGACTCGTTGTCGGGAAAACTGTTTTTT. Residues: CASSMGDSLSGKLFF.

This clone was seen a handful of times. The J gene is TRBJ2-7, the V gene TRBV7-8; unclear D gene. V lost 5 bases to trimming and J lost 0 bases, with 17 bases between them. The CDR3 has 16 residues. CDR1 SGHVS and CDR2 FQNEAQ come from the germline V gene. The CDR3 region has the DNA TGTGCCAGCAGCCCTTCCATGCTCCCCAGCTCCTACGAGCAGTACTTC. Translation gives CASSPSMLPSSYEQYF.

Comments on this clone: The junction departs from germline at one end; a sequencing error may be responsible. The chain combines TRBV4-1 with TRBJ2-7; 7 nucleotides match TRBD2. The CDR3 length is 15 residues. Germline V gene data show CDR1 as MGHRA and CDR2 as YSYEKL. This CDR3 is CASSLTQSGAYEQYF. The CDR3 nucleotides are TGTGCCAGCAGCCTCACCCAGAGCGGGGCGTACGAGCAGTACTTC.

The V gene is TRBV10-3, the J gene TRBJ2-3; either TRBD1 or TRBD2 may supply D (5 bases each). The V end lost 7 bases, the J end lost 7 bases, and 15 bases lay between the germline ends. This CDR3 has 13 amino acids. The germline gives CDR1 ENHRY, CDR2 SYGVKD. Here the CDR3 reads CAIKEGIGNTQYF. The CDR3 DNA reads as TGTGCCATCAAAGAGGGGATTGGAAATACGCAGTATTTT.

This clone was detected only a few times. CDR3: CATSRDSLGTGPSPLHF. CDR3 DNA: TGTGCCACCAGCAGAGACTCACTCGGGACAGGGCCCTCACCCCTCCACTTT. The rearrangement joins TRBV15 to TRBJ1-6; 9 bases fit TRBD1. Germline CDR1 and CDR2: LNHNV and YYDKDF (reference sequence). The V gene end was trimmed by 0 bases and the J gene end by 10 bases; junction bases not matched to a gene: 10. CDR3 length: 17 amino acids.

V gene TRBV6-5 combines with J gene TRBJ2-2, with 12 bases identical to TRBD2. CDR3 size: 16 residues. The ends lost 2 bases at V and 7 bases at J; junction bases unmatched: 5. The germline CDR1 and CDR2 sequences are MNHEY and SVGAGI. The CDR3 region has the DNA TGTGCCAGCAGTTACCGGACTAGCGGGGCGGTCGGGGAGCTGTTTTTT. Its translation is CASSYRTSGAVGELFF.

This sequence joins TRBV6-5 and TRBJ2-5; 9 bases line up with TRBD1. J was trimmed by 5 bases and V by 4 bases; bases with no gene match: 8. The germline gives CDR1 MNHEY, CDR2 SVGAGI. This CDR3 spans 15 amino acids. CDR3 in amino acids: CASSWADRGDETQYF. CDR3 DNA: TGTGCCAGCAGTTGGGCGGACAGGGGTGATGAGACCCAGTACTTC.

The chain combines TRBV5-5 with TRBJ2-7; possible D gene TRBD1, 6 bases. CDR3 length equals 16 residues. Trimming left V 2 bases short and J 1 base short, with 16 bases between. The V gene's germline CDR1 is SGHKS and CDR2 YYEKEE (reference sequence). CDR3 sequence: CASSFAVGGRSYEQYF. Here the CDR3 DNA reads TGTGCCAGCAGCTTTGCCGTTGGGGGCAGATCCTACGAGCAGTACTTC. Looking up the rest from reference TRBV5-5 and TRBJ2-7 gives the full variable domain: DAGVTQSPTHLIKTRGQQVTLRCSPISGHKSVSWYQQVLGQGPQFIFQYYEKEERGRGNFPDRFSARQFPNYSSELNVNALLLGDSALYLCASSFAVGGRSYEQYFGPGTRLTVT.

This chain connects TRBV7-2 to TRBJ2-5; D gene unclear. Trimming took off 5 bases at V and 5 bases at J, with 12 bases between the two ends. Germline CDR1 and CDR2: SGHTA and FQGNSA. CDR3 length: 13 residues. CDR3 region: CASSAVLAETQYF. The CDR3 nucleotides read TGTGCCAGCAGCGCGGTCCTCGCGGAGACCCAGTACTTC.

The chain combines TRBV7-6 with TRBJ2-3, with 8 nucleotides matching TRBD2. Trimming cost V 2 bases and J 10 bases; bases outside gene matches: 5. CDR1 is SGHVS, CDR2 FNYEAQ, per germline. CDR3 length equals 13 residues. In DNA, the CDR3 is TGTGCCAGCAGCTTATCGCGGGGGGCAGCGCAGTATTTT. Protein sequence: CASSLSRGAAQYF.

The chain combines TRBV6-1 with TRBJ2-3, with D unresolved. CDR1 is MNHNS, CDR2 SASEGT, per germline. V shed 4 bases and J shed 1 base, with 12 bases lying between them. The CDR3 consists of 15 residues. The CDR3 protein is CASSGYSTGTDTQYF. The CDR3 bases are TGTGCCAGCAGTGGTTACAGTACGGGCACAGATACGCAGTATTTT.

The chain joins TRBV7-9 to TRBJ1-1; D ambiguous. V lost 3 bases to trimming and J lost 4 bases, with 9 bases between them. Per germline, CDR1 SEHNR and CDR2 FQNEAQ (reference sequence). The CDR3 runs 13 residues. The CDR3 spells CASSFTRGTEAFF. The CDR3 region has the DNA TGTGCCAGCAGCTTTACCCGGGGCACTGAAGCTTTCTTT.

This rearrangement joins TRBV7-2 to TRBJ2-5; 9 nucleotides align to TRBD2. The CDR3 extends over 15 amino acids. Germline loops: CDR1 SGHTA, CDR2 FQGNSA. The trim removed 5 bases at V and 4 bases at J, leaving 8 bases unmatched. The CDR3 bases are TGTGCCAGCAGCCTGAGGCGGGGGGGCCGAGAGACCCAGTACTTC. Protein: CASSLRRGGRETQYF. Full variable domain (rest looked up from reference TRBV7-2 and TRBJ2-5): GAGVSQSPSNKVTEKGKDVELRCDPISGHTALYWYRQSLGQGLEFLIYFQGNSAPDKSGLPSDRFSAERTGGSVSTLTIQRTQQEDSAVYLCASSLRRGGRETQYFGPGTRLLVL.

The rearrangement links TRBV2 to TRBJ1-6; no reliable D call. Trimming took 0 bases from V and 9 from J, leaving 3 bases between them. The CDR3 contains 12 residues. Germline CDR1 is SNHLY and CDR2 is FYNNEI. Here the CDR3 reads CASSEAGSPLHF. The CDR3 nucleotides are TGTGCCAGCAGTGAAGCGGGTTCACCCCTCCACTTT.

The chain links TRBV6-6 to TRBJ2-7; no clear D. V was pared by 7 bases and J by 4 bases, with 14 bases between. Looked up from germline, CDR1 is MNHNY and CDR2 is SVGAGI (reference sequence). The CDR3 is 13 residues long. The CDR3 nucleotides read TGTGCCAGCAAGGCCCCTGCGGCTTACGAGCAGTACTTC. Amino acids: CASKAPAAYEQYF.